This T cell receptor beta chain was captured in a study of shared clonotypes between healthy human individuals. The donor population consisted of healthy HIV-negative adults with no recent acute infections or vaccinations. Assay used: immunoSEQ multiplex PCR; TCRdb lists only in-frame clones, some missing. The sample lists about 490,000 clones, around 80% occurring once. Study outcomes and limitations: Genetic and exposure-history diversity was limited by the few donors. Clonotype sharing among donors was thought likely to change with sequencing depth.

CDR3 length: 15 amino acids. Trimming cost V 4 bases and J 0 bases; bases outside gene matches: 6. Germline values: CDR1 SGHRS, CDR2 YFSETQ. In regard to this clone: Antigen: not known.

This clonotype was sampled from a woman aged 40 to 50 in good health. Some clones in this sample may be carry-over from other donors' samples. The chain joins TRBV5-1 to TRBJ2-7; 8 nucleotides line up with TRBD1. The sample comprised PBMCs. The CDR3 is CASSGRDRSSYEQYF. CDR3 bases: TGCGCCAGCAGCGGAAGGGACAGGAGCTCCTACGAGCAGTACTTC.